One sample yielded the 16 T cell receptor beta chains listed below, sequenced in a study of cytomegalovirus exposure and HLA in healthy donors. The PCR made use of 60 Vbeta and 13 Jbeta primers. TCRdb's table, derived via immunoSEQ multiplex PCR, lists solely in-frame clones and lacks some. This table holds 150,000 to 180,000 clones, 70% to 90% found once. The sequencing sample was made of PBMCs. Receptors were obtained from a woman in her late teens or twenties in good health and CMV-seronegative.

The V call is TRBV19, the J call TRBJ1-2; 8 bases line up with TRBD1. The CDR3 sequence is 15 residues long. Per the germline V gene, CDR1 is LNHDA and CDR2 is SQIVND (reference sequence). V shed 3 bases and J 8 bases; nucleotides not matched to a gene: 11. DNA for the CDR3: TGTGCCAGTAGTATCTATGGGACAGGAGAACCGGGCTACACCTTC. Protein: CASSIYGTGEPGYTF.

The V and J genes are TRBV4-1 and TRBJ1-3; D ambiguous. With 0 bases removed from V and 0 bases from J, the gap between germline ends came to 9 bases. Germline V lookup: CDR1 MGHRA, CDR2 YSYEKL. This CDR3 is built from 16 residues. This CDR3 reads CASSQDPLSSGNTIYF. CDR3 sequence (DNA): TGCGCCAGCAGCCAAGATCCCCTGAGCTCTGGAAACACCATATATTTT.

The chain recombines TRBV5-1 with TRBJ1-5; 7 nucleotides agree with TRBD1. J was trimmed by 3 bases and V by 0 bases; bases with no gene match: 3. Germline V gives CDR1 SGHRS, CDR2 YFSETQ. This CDR3 spans 15 amino acids. This chain's CDR3 is CASSLGTGDNQPQHF. CDR3 coding DNA: TGCGCCAGCAGCTTGGGAACAGGGGACAATCAGCCCCAGCATTTT.

The chain has TRBV4-3 and TRBJ1-2; D is undetermined. This CDR3 has 17 amino acids. CDR1 and CDR2 from the germline V gene are LGHNA and YSLEER. V lost 1 base and J 1 base, leaving 16 bases between the germline ends. The CDR3 DNA reads as TGCGCCAGCAGCCAAGGGGTCGAGTGGTCGGGTAACTATGGCTACACCTTC. This encodes CASSQGVEWSGNYGYTF.

The chain joins TRBV28 to TRBJ1-5, with a tentative D call TRBD1 (6 bases). CDR1 is MDHEN, CDR2 SYDVKM, per germline. The CDR3 loop spans 12 amino acids. Trimming took 8 bases from V and 7 from J, leaving 12 bases between them. The chain's CDR3 is CASGLGGQPQHF. CDR3 nucleotide sequence: TGTGCCAGCGGACTAGGGGGACAGCCCCAGCATTTT. The full variable domain, in which reference TRBV28 and TRBJ1-5 provide the parts outside the CDR3, is DVKVTQSSRYLVKRTGEKVFLECVQDMDHENMFWYRQDPGLGLRLIYFSYDVKMKEKGDIPEGYSVSREKKERFSLILESASTNQTSMYLCASGLGGQPQHFGDGTRLSIL.

The V gene is TRBV29-1, the J gene TRBJ2-6; the match to TRBD1 covers 8 bases. The CDR3 has 15 residues. Trimming cost V 4 bases and J 2 bases; bases outside gene matches: 4. CDR1 and CDR2 (germline): SQVTM, ANQGSEA. The chain's CDR3 is CSVGTGLAGANVLTF. For the CDR3, the DNA is TGCAGCGTTGGGACAGGGTTGGCTGGGGCCAACGTCCTGACTTTC. The variable domain in full, completed from reference TRBV29-1 and TRBJ2-6, reads SAVISQKPSRDICQRGTSLTIQCQVDSQVTMMFWYRQQPGQSLTLIATANQGSEATYESGFVIDKFPISRPNLTFSTLTVSNMSPEDSSIYLCSVGTGLAGANVLTFGAGSRLTVL.

V gene TRBV7-9 combines with J gene TRBJ1-1; 8 bases fit TRBD1. Germline CDR1 reads SEHNR; CDR2 reads FQNEAQ (reference sequence). The CDR3 has 14 amino acids. V was pared by 8 bases and J by 1 base, with 6 bases of the junction left unmatched. CDR3 nucleotides: TGTGCCAGCCGACAGGGGCACAGGAACACTGAAGCTTTCTTT. Encoded protein: CASRQGHRNTEAFF.

This chain joins TRBV5-4 and TRBJ2-7, with 7 bases fitting TRBD2. Germline CDR1 and CDR2: SGHNT and YYREEE (reference sequence). V lost 3 bases to trimming and J lost 3 bases; unmatched junction nucleotides: 9. CDR3 length: 15 amino acids. The CDR3 DNA reads TGTGCCAGCAGCTCGCTTACCGGGAGGTACTACGAGCAGTACTTC. Translation: CASSSLTGRYYEQYF.

This sequence joins TRBV7-9 and TRBJ1-6; D gene unclear. This CDR3 contains 12 residues. V shed 3 bases and J shed 8 bases, with 5 bases lying between them. Per the germline V gene, CDR1 is SEHNR and CDR2 is FQNEAQ (reference sequence). The CDR3 loop reads CASSLRDSPLHF. The CDR3 DNA reads as TGTGCCAGCAGCTTGCGGGATTCACCCCTCCACTTT.

This clone was counted between two and nine times. The chain uses TRBV29-1 and TRBJ1-5; TRBD1 agrees at 7 bases. This CDR3 comprises 14 residues. Trimming removed 6 bases from V and 5 bases from J; junction bases left unmatched: 10. Per the germline V gene, CDR1 is SQVTM and CDR2 is ANQGSEA. CDR3 amino acids: CSVGTDDDYQPQHF. The DNA of the CDR3 is TGCAGCGTAGGGACAGACGATGACTATCAGCCCCAGCATTTT.

The chain has TRBV5-5 and TRBJ2-7; TRBD1 matches at 10 bases. The CDR3 length is 16 residues. Germline-derived CDR1 and CDR2 are SGHKS and YYEKEE (reference sequence). Unmatched junction bases numbered 5, after V lost 0 bases and J lost 2 bases. This CDR3 is CASSLALGTGAYEQYF. The CDR3 coding sequence is TGTGCCAGCAGCTTGGCATTAGGGACAGGGGCCTACGAGCAGTACTTC. Drawing the rest from reference TRBV5-5 and TRBJ2-7, the complete variable domain is DAGVTQSPTHLIKTRGQQVTLRCSPISGHKSVSWYQQVLGQGPQFIFQYYEKEERGRGNFPDRFSARQFPNYSSELNVNALLLGDSALYLCASSLALGTGAYEQYFGPGTRLTVT.

The CDR3 DNA reads TGCGCCAGCAGCCAGCAGATATTCTACGAGCAGTACTTC. It encodes CASSQQIFYEQYF. This chain joins TRBV4-1 and TRBJ2-7; D not certain. Germline-derived CDR1 and CDR2 are MGHRA and YSYEKL. V lost 3 bases, J lost 3 bases, and 9 bases lay in between. The CDR3 spans 13 residues.

The V gene is TRBV30, the J gene TRBJ1-2; 7 nucleotides agree with TRBD1. The CDR3 sequence is 13 residues long. CDR1 is GTSNPN, CDR2 SVGIG, per germline (reference sequence). Trimming took 0 bases from V and 7 from J; bases not matched to a gene: 5. CDR3 loop: CAWSVRQGGGYTF. DNA of the CDR3: TGTGCCTGGAGTGTACGACAGGGCGGTGGCTACACCTTC.

This chain links TRBV15 with TRBJ2-7; 7 bases match TRBD1. Trimming took 3 bases from V and 2 from J; bases not matched to a gene: 10. Germline V lookup: CDR1 LNHNV, CDR2 YYDKDF (reference sequence). There are 16 residues in the CDR3. This chain's CDR3 is CATSRQDRERAYEQYF. For the CDR3, the DNA is TGTGCCACCAGCAGGCAAGACAGGGAACGGGCCTACGAGCAGTACTTC.

The V call is TRBV5-4, the J call TRBJ1-6, with D perhaps matching TRBD1 (6 bases). The V end was cut by 0 bases, the J end by 9 bases, with 10 bases between. The CDR3 is 14 amino acids. From germline, CDR1 is SGHNT and CDR2 YYREEE (reference sequence). The CDR3 DNA reads TGTGCCAGCAGCTTGGCAGGGGATGCTTCACCCCTCCACTTT. Translated: CASSLAGDASPLHF. Drawing the rest from reference TRBV5-4 and TRBJ1-6, the complete variable domain is ETGVTQSPTHLIKTRGQQVTLRCSSQSGHNTVSWYQQALGQGPQFIFQYYREEENGRGNFPPRFSGLQFPNYSSELNVNALELDDSALYLCASSLAGDASPLHFGNGTRLTVT.

This chain connects TRBV5-4 to TRBJ2-3; tentative D call: TRBD1 (6 bases). Looked up from germline, CDR1 is SGHNT and CDR2 is YYREEE (reference sequence). The CDR3 totals 16 residues. Trimming took off 4 bases at V and 0 bases at J, with 15 bases between the two ends. The CDR3 sequence: CASSPQGPQSTDTQYF. CDR3 DNA sequence: TGTGCCAGCAGCCCACAGGGACCGCAGAGCACAGATACGCAGTATTTT.